This T cell receptor beta chain was captured by sequencing in a study of T-cell memory formation after mild COVID-19. Background on the study: Largely donor-specific TCR clusters were found.

The V gene lost 6 bases and the J gene lost 3 bases, with 15 bases spanning the gap. CDR3 length equals 14 residues. Germline loops: CDR1 SNHLY, CDR2 FYNNEI. This clonotype was detected only a few times. Its target is unknown. TCRdb analysed the 5' RACE reads with MiXCR anew, one entry per CDR3 protein. The data hold more than 75,000 distinct CDR3 sequences, with roughly 14% observed a single time. Study-level points and caveats: Most CD4+ clones that shrank were in CM and EM, while CD8+ ones turned up in EMRA. Clones that shrank (day 15 to 85) were balanced CD4/CD8, whereas later expanders leaned CD4+. A second wave of clones peaked on day 37, and their SARS-CoV-2 specificity went unconfirmed.

The sequence derives from an adult woman who had mild COVID-19 (a few samples of this study predate the infection). Cell type and time point are not known. Sequencing was done on a sample of PBMCs or a T cell subset sorted from them (not recorded which). The chain employs TRBV2 and TRBJ2-7; D gene uncertain. Here the CDR3 DNA reads TGTGCCAGCAGGGACCCGACACGAAACTACGAGCAGTACTTC. As protein: CASRDPTRNYEQYF. The whole variable domain, remainder taken from reference TRBV2 and TRBJ2-7, is EPEVTQTPSHQVTQMGQEVILRCVPISNHLYFYWYRQILGQKVEFLVSFYNNEISEKSEIFDDQFSVERPDGSNFTLKIRSTKLEDSAMYFCASRDPTRNYEQYFGPGTRLTVT.